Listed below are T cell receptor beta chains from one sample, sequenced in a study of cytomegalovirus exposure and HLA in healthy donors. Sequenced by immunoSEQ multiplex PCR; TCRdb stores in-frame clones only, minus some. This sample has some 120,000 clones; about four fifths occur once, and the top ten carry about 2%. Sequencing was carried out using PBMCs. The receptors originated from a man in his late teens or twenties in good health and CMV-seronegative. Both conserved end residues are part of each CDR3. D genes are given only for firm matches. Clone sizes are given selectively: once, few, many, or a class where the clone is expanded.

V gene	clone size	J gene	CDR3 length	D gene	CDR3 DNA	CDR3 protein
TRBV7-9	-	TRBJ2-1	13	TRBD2	TGTGCCAGCAGCTTGTTTAGCGGGAATGAGCAGTTCTTC	CASSLFSGNEQFF
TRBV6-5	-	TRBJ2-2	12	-	TGTGCCAGCAGCACGAACACCGGGGAGCTGTTTTTT	CASSTNTGELFF
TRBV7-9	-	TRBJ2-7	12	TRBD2	TGTGCCAGCAGCTCCTCGAGACTAGCGGGAGAGTTC	CASSSSRLAGEF
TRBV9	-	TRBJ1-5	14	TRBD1	TGTGCCAGCAGGCTACAGGGGGACGATCAGCCCCAGCATTTT	CASRLQGDDQPQHF
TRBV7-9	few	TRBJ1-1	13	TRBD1	TGTGCCAGCAGCCGTGGACAGGAGGATGAAGCTTTCTTT	CASSRGQEDEAFF
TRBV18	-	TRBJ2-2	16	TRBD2	TGTGCCAGCCGGCCAAGTAGGGGAGGGAGCACCGGGGAGCTGTTTTTT	CASRPSRGGSTGELFF
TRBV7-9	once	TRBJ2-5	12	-	TGTGCCAGCAGCTTAGTCGGGGAGACCCAGTACTTC	CASSLVGETQYF
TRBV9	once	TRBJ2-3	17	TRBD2	TGTGCCAGCAGCGTGGGGGGACTAGCGGGGAGCACAGATACGCAGTATTTT	CASSVGGLAGSTDTQYF
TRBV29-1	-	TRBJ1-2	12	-	TGCAGCGCCTCGACTGATAACTATGGCTACACCTTC	CSASTDNYGYTF
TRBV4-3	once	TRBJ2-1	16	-	TGCGCCAGCAGCCAAGATGCCCCTGGGGGGTACAATGAGCAGTTCTTC	CASSQDAPGGYNEQFF
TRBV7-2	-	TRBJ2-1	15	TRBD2	TGTGCCAGCAGCCCCATTCAAGCGGGAGGGTGTGAGCAGTTCTTC	CASSPIQAGGCEQFF
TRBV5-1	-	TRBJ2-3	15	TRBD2	TGCGCCAGCAGCCTGACTAGCGGGAGCACAGATACGCAGTATTTT	CASSLTSGSTDTQYF
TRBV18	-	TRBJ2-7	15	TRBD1	TGTGCCAGCTCACCCCTCGGGACAGGATCCTACGAGCAGTACTTC	CASSPLGTGSYEQYF
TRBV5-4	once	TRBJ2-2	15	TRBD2	TGTGCCAGCAAGTTAGCGGGAGGGCCAACCGGGGAGCTGTTTTTT	CASKLAGGPTGELFF
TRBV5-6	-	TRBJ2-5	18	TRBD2	TGTGCCAGCAGCTTGGCTAACCTCTGGGCGCGGGAGAGAGAGACCCAGTACTTC	CASSLANLWARERETQYF
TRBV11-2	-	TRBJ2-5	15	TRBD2	TGTGCCAGCAGCTTAGCTAGCGGGAGAGAAGAGACCCAGTACTTC	CASSLASGREETQYF
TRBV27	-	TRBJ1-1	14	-	TGTGCCAGCAGAAATGAGGTCCAGAACACTGAAGCTTTCTTT	CASRNEVQNTEAFF
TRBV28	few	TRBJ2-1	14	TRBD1	TGTGCCAGCAGAGGGGACAGGTTTTTCAATGAGCAGTTCTTC	CASRGDRFFNEQFF
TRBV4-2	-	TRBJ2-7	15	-	TGTGCCAGCAGCCAAGGGGTAAGCGGTTCCTACGAGCAGTACTTC	CASSQGVSGSYEQYF
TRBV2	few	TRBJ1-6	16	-	TGTGCCAGCTCTTCTAAGCGTTTCCTCGGGGATTCACCCCTCCACTTT	CASSSKRFLGDSPLHF
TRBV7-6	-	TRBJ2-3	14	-	TGTGCCAGCAGGACGGGACTCGGGGTGGGTACGCAGTATTTT	CASRTGLGVGTQYF
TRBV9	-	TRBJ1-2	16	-	TGTGCCAGCAGCGCCCCCAGGGTGGGGGCAAACTATGGCTACACCTTC	CASSAPRVGANYGYTF
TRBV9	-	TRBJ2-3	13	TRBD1	TGTGCCAGCAGCAGGACAGGGTATGATACGCAGTATTTT	CASSRTGYDTQYF
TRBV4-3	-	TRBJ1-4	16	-	TGCGCCAGCAGCCAAGGGAAGTGGGACAACCATGAAAAACTGTTTTTT	CASSQGKWDNHEKLFF
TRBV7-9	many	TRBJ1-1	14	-	TGTGCCAGCAGCTTCTCAGGGTACGACACTGAAGCTTTCTTT	CASSFSGYDTEAFF
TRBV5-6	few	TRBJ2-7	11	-	TGTGCCAGCAGCTTTTCGAGTGAGCAGTACTTC	CASSFSSEQYF
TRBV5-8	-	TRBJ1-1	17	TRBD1	TGTGCCAGCAGCAGAGGACAGGGAATTTTCGTGAACACTGAAGCTTTCTTT	CASSRGQGIFVNTEAFF
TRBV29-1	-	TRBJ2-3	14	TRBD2	TGCAGCGTTGCTAGCGGAACTAGCACAGATACGCAGTATTTT	CSVASGTSTDTQYF
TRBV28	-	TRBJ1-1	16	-	TGTGCCAGCAGTGTCAGGGGAGACGTCCTGAACACTGAAGCTTTCTTT	CASSVRGDVLNTEAFF
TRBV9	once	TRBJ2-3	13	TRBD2	TGTGCCAGTGGGACTAGATCGGCAGATACGCAGTATTTT	CASGTRSADTQYF
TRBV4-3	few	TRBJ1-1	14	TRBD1	TGCGCCAGCAGCCAAGCGGGACAGTGGGGGAGAGCTTTCTTT	CASSQAGQWGRAFF
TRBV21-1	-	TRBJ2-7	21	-	TGTGCCAGCAGCAAAGGGCGGGGTCCTCCTACCGGGACTAGCGGGAGTTACGAGCAGTACTTC	CASSKGRGPPTGTSGSYEQYF
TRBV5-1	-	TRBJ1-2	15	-	TGCGCCAGCAGCTCAGGGGACCGATCTAACTATGGCTACACCTTC	CASSSGDRSNYGYTF
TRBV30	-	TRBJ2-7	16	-	TGTGCCTGGAGTTCCATAGTGTCAGCAGGGAGGTACGAGCAGTACTTC	CAWSSIVSAGRYEQYF
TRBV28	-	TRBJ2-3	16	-	TGTGCCAGCAGCTCCGAACTACGATCTAGCACAGATACGCAGTATTTT	CASSSELRSSTDTQYF
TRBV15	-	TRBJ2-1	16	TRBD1	TGTGCCACCAGCAGAGACGGGACAGGGGGCTTGGATGAGCAGTTCTTC	CATSRDGTGGLDEQFF
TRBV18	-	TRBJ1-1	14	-	TGTGCCAGCTTCTTCGGACAGCTTGGGACTGAAGCTTTCTTT	CASFFGQLGTEAFF
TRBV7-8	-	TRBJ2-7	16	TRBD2	TGTGCCAGCAGCTTTGGGACTAGCGCCCTACCCGACGAGCAGTACTTC	CASSFGTSALPDEQYF
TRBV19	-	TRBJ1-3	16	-	TGTGCCAGTAGTATAGGGGGGCTCTGGACTGGAAACACCATATATTTT	CASSIGGLWTGNTIYF
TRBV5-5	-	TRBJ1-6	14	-	TGTGCCAGCAGCCGGGACAACCCCAATTCACCCCTCCACTTT	CASSRDNPNSPLHF
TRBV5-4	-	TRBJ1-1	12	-	TGTGCCAGCAGCGCCCAGGGGACTGAAGCTTTCTTT	CASSAQGTEAFF
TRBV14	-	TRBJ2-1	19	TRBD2	TGTGCCAGCAGCCAAGATTCGTGGCTGACTAGCGGGAGTTACAATGAGCAGTTCTTC	CASSQDSWLTSGSYNEQFF
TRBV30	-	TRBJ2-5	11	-	TGTGCCTGGACTGGGGCCGAGACCCAGTACTTC	CAWTGAETQYF
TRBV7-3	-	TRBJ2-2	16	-	TGTGCCAGCAGCTTAGCCGCGGGGAGGAACACCGGGGAGCTGTTTTTT	CASSLAAGRNTGELFF
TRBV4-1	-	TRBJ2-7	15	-	TGCGCCAGCAGCCAAGATAAAGGGAGCGGGTACGAGCAGTACTTC	CASSQDKGSGYEQYF
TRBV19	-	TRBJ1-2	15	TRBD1	TGTGCCAGTAGCTGGGACAGGACCTCATACATGGGCTACACCTTC	CASSWDRTSYMGYTF
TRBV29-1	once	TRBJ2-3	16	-	TGCAGCGTGTATAACAGGGCCCGCCAGCTCACAGATACGCAGTATTTT	CSVYNRARQLTDTQYF
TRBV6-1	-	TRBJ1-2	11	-	TGTGCCAGCAGGATAGGGGATGGCTACACCTTC	CASRIGDGYTF
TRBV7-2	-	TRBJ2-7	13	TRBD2	TGTGCCAGCAGGCTAGCGGGGGGGGACGAGCAGTACTTC	CASRLAGGDEQYF
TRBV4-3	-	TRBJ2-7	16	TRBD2	TGCGCCAGCAGCCAAGATCTGGCGGGAGTATCCTACGAGCAGTACTTC	CASSQDLAGVSYEQYF
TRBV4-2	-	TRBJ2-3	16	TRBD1	TGTGCCAGCAGCCAAGAGGTTCAGGGGGCAACAGATACGCAGTATTTT	CASSQEVQGATDTQYF
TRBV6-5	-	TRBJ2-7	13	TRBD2	TGTGCCAGCGAGAGGACACCCGGGGGGGAGCAGTACTTC	CASERTPGGEQYF
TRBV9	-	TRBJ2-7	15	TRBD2	TGTGCCAGCAGCCCCCGGACTAGCGGGGCCTACGAGCAGTACTTC	CASSPRTSGAYEQYF
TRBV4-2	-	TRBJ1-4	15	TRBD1	TGTGCCAGCAGCCAAGACACAGGACAGGGGTCCCTTGAGTTTTTT	CASSQDTGQGSLEFF
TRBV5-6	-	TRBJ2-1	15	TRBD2	TGTGCCAGCAGCTTGGCCCGACTAGCGGACAATGAGCAGTTCTTC	CASSLARLADNEQFF
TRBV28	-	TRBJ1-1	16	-	TGTGCCAGCAACAGCCCGGGCAGGGTGGCGAACACTGAAGCTTTCTTT	CASNSPGRVANTEAFF
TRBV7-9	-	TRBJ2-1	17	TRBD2	TGTGCCAGCAGCCCGCGTAGGACTAGCGGTTACGGTAATGAGCAGTTCTTC	CASSPRRTSGYGNEQFF
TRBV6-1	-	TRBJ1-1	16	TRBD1	TGTGCCAGCAGCGAAGGACAGGGGCTAAGAAACACTGAAGCTTTCTTT	CASSEGQGLRNTEAFF